Listed here is a single T cell receptor (beta chain). The data were produced by immunoSEQ multiplex PCR, yet TCRdb's version contains in-frame clones alone and is incomplete. The table records 60,000 to 75,000 clones, approximately 87% of them present only once. Blood draws occurred at baseline, cycle 4 day 1, and cycle 7 day 1. The data derive from a study of OX40 agonist ivuxolimab in advanced cancers. Study summary: The patients received ivuxolimab by intravenous route every 2 weeks at 0.01 to 10 mg/kg. Prior anti-PD-1, anti-PD-L1 or anti-CTLA-4 therapy was allowed; approximately 41% had some.

The origin of this receptor is an adult with an advanced solid tumor such as melanoma, head and neck, liver or kidney cancer. The sample consisted of CD4+ or CD8+ T cells sorted from blood, taken in a trial of the OX40 agonist ivuxolimab.

CDR3 in DNA: TGTGCCAGCAGTTACGGGCAGGGTCGTGAAGCTTTCTTT. This encodes CASSYGQGREAFF. This rearrangement joins TRBV6-6 to TRBJ1-1; tentatively, D is TRBD1 (5 bases). Trimming pared 2 bases from V and 7 bases from J, leaving 11 bases between. There are 13 residues in the CDR3. Germline-derived CDR1 and CDR2 are MNHNY and SVGAGI (reference sequence).